The 30 T cell receptor beta chains presented below share a single source sample, sequenced in a study of long-term antiretroviral therapy in people with HIV. Survey level was the resolution at which the v3.0 immunoSEQ assay ran. Data came from immunoSEQ multiplex PCR; TCRdb stores just in-frame clones and leaves some out. The table includes about 24,000 clones, about 95% detected once. Specimen: unsorted PBMCs, collected around 5.2 years after starting antiretroviral therapy. These receptors were obtained from a woman aged 50 to 60 with HIV.

The V and J genes are TRBV5-4 and TRBJ2-3; 8 nucleotides match TRBD2. Trimming removed 0 bases from V and 2 bases from J; junction bases left unmatched: 2. CDR3 length equals 15 residues. Per germline, CDR1 SGHNT and CDR2 YYREEE (reference sequence). This CDR3 reads CASSLAGGITDTQYF. The DNA of the CDR3 is TGTGCCAGCAGCTTGGCGGGAGGGATCACAGATACGCAGTATTTT.

The chain employs TRBV7-6 and TRBJ1-5; D possibly corresponds to TRBD1 (5 bases). The V and J ends lost 5 bases and 4 bases respectively, with 9 bases between them. The germline V gene has CDR1 SGHVS and CDR2 FNYEAQ. The length of the CDR3 is 13 residues. The CDR3 sequence is CASSAQENQPQHF. In DNA, the CDR3 is TGTGCCAGCAGCGCACAGGAGAATCAGCCCCAGCATTTT.

CDR3 loop: CASRPDRDYGYTF. In DNA form, the CDR3 reads TGTGCCAGCAGACCGGACAGGGACTATGGCTACACCTTC. V usage is TRBV6-6 and J usage is TRBJ1-2; 8 bases fit TRBD1. The CDR3 runs 13 residues. J lost 3 bases, V lost 6 bases, and 3 bases had no gene match. CDR1 is MNHNY and CDR2 is SVGAGI in the germline V gene (reference sequence).

This clone appeared once. The chain joins TRBV5-1 to TRBJ2-3; D gene uncertain. Deletions cut 0 bases from V and 6 bases from J, with 5 bases between. The length of the CDR3 is 12 residues. The germline gives CDR1 SGHRS, CDR2 YFSETQ. This CDR3 reads CASSLARDTQYF. The DNA of the CDR3 is TGCGCCAGCAGCTTGGCGCGGGATACGCAGTATTTT.

The genes are TRBV29-1 and TRBJ2-5; D unresolved. CDR3 length equals 13 residues. With 1 base removed from V and 7 bases from J, the gap between germline ends came to 13 bases. Germline loops: CDR1 SQVTM, CDR2 ANQGSEA. The CDR3 region has the DNA TGCAGCGTTGAAGTAGGATATTACGCGACCCAGTACTTC. Translating gives CSVEVGYYATQYF.

This chain connects TRBV28 to TRBJ1-4, with D unclear. The ends were cut back, 5 bases at V and 2 bases at J, with 9 bases in the middle. The length of the CDR3 is 14 residues. Germline CDR1 is MDHEN and CDR2 is SYDVKM. The CDR3 reads CASSTLGTNEKLFF. In nucleotides, the CDR3 is TGTGCCAGCAGTACCTTGGGCACTAATGAAAAACTGTTTTTT.

J is TRBJ1-4 and V is TRBV4-1; maybe TRBD1 (6 bases). Trimming took off 2 bases at V and 4 bases at J, with 14 bases between the two ends. Germline CDR1 and CDR2: MGHRA and YSYEKL. CDR3 length: 16 amino acids. CDR3 DNA sequence: TGCGCCAGCAGCCAAAACTCACAGGGCCTTAATGAAAAACTGTTTTTT. Its protein product is CASSQNSQGLNEKLFF.

CDR3 nucleotides: TGCGCCAGCAGCTTTCGGGGGGCTAGCACAGATACGCAGTATTTT. This translates into CASSFRGASTDTQYF. V and J are TRBV5-1 and TRBJ2-3; maybe TRBD2 (7 bases). The CDR3 covers 15 residues. Germline-derived CDR1 and CDR2 are SGHRS and YFSETQ. Trimming cost V 2 bases and J 0 bases, with 10 bases left between them.

This rearrangement joins TRBV27 to TRBJ1-1, with D unresolved. Trimming removed 5 bases at V and 0 bases at J, with 13 bases between. The CDR3 is 15 amino acids. The germline gives CDR1 MNHEY, CDR2 SMNVEV (reference sequence). Here the CDR3 DNA reads TGTGCCAGCAGTGAGCGAAATACGTTGAACACTGAAGCTTTCTTT. Translation: CASSERNTLNTEAFF.

This clone showed up just a few times. The chain couples TRBV7-6 to TRBJ2-1; no clear D. Germline-derived CDR1 and CDR2 are SGHVS and FNYEAQ. CDR3 length: 15 amino acids. The V and J ends lost 1 base and 2 bases respectively, with 9 bases between them. The CDR3 sequence is CASSLEAVPYNEQFF. CDR3 DNA sequence: TGTGCCAGCAGCTTAGAGGCTGTACCCTACAATGAGCAGTTCTTC.

The J gene is TRBJ2-7, the V gene TRBV27, with 8 positions matching TRBD1. Trimming took 4 bases from V and 1 from J; bases not matched to a gene: 6. Germline V gene data show CDR1 as MNHEY and CDR2 as SMNVEV (reference sequence). The CDR3 contains 15 residues. The CDR3 DNA sequence: TGTGCCAGCAGTTCCCGGGACAGGAGTTCCTACGAGCAGTACTTC. The encoded protein is CASSSRDRSSYEQYF.

The chain has TRBV9 and TRBJ2-2; D might be TRBD1 (7 bases). The ends were cut back, 4 bases at V and 5 bases at J, with 15 bases in the middle. Germline V CDR1 and CDR2: SGDLS, YYNGEE. The CDR3 has 15 amino acids. CDR3 sequence reads: CASSWRGRGTGELFF. The CDR3, as DNA: TGTGCCAGCAGCTGGAGGGGGCGAGGAACCGGGGAGCTGTTTTTT. Full variable domain (rest looked up from reference TRBV9 and TRBJ2-2): DSGVTQTPKHLITATGQRVTLRCSPRSGDLSVYWYQQSLDQGLQFLIQYYNGEERAKGNILERFSAQQFPDLHSELNLSSLELGDSALYFCASSWRGRGTGELFFGEGSRLTVL.

The chain carries TRBV28 and TRBJ2-7; 11 bases fit TRBD1. Germline V CDR1 and CDR2: MDHEN, SYDVKM. V gave up 5 bases and J gave up 2 bases; unmatched junction bases: 2. This CDR3 region has 14 residues. Here the CDR3 reads CASSTGQGAYEQYF. The CDR3 bases are TGTGCCAGCAGTACGGGACAGGGGGCCTACGAGCAGTACTTC.

This chain links TRBV7-9 with TRBJ2-7; 10 bases match TRBD2. This CDR3 region has 15 residues. The ends lost 3 bases at V and 3 bases at J; junction bases unmatched: 5. Germline loops: CDR1 SEHNR, CDR2 FQNEAQ (reference sequence). Written as DNA, the CDR3 is TGTGCCAGCAGCTTGCTAGCGGGGGTGAACTACGAGCAGTACTTC. Protein product: CASSLLAGVNYEQYF.

This rearrangement joins TRBV7-9 to TRBJ2-7, with 10 nucleotides matching TRBD1. The CDR3 is 15 amino acids. With V trimmed by 5 bases and J by 5 bases, 9 bases remained unmatched. Germline V CDR1 and CDR2: SEHNR, FQNEAQ (reference sequence). The CDR3: CASSPLDRGKDEQYF. CDR3 bases: TGTGCCAGCAGCCCGCTGGACAGGGGGAAGGACGAGCAGTACTTC. The full variable domain, its missing parts supplied by reference TRBV7-9 and TRBJ2-7, is DTGVSQNPRHKITKRGQNVTFRCDPISEHNRLYWYRQTLGQGPEFLTYFQNEAQLEKSRLLSDRFSAERPKGSFSTLEIQRTEQGDSAMYLCASSPLDRGKDEQYFGPGTRLTVT.

The chain carries TRBV27 and TRBJ2-7; TRBD1 aligns across 9 bases. Germline values: CDR1 MNHEY, CDR2 SMNVEV (reference sequence). The CDR3 extends over 15 amino acids. After removal of 10 bases from V and 4 bases from J, the junction contained 14 bases not matched to a gene. This chain's CDR3 is CATRGGQGFRYEQYF. In DNA form, the CDR3 reads TGTGCCACCCGCGGTGGACAGGGGTTCCGTTACGAGCAGTACTTC.

The chain recombines TRBV7-6 with TRBJ2-7; no definite D call. CDR3 length: 11 amino acids. Deletions cut 1 base from V and 6 bases from J, with 4 bases between. Per the germline V gene, CDR1 is SGHVS and CDR2 is FNYEAQ. The CDR3 loop reads CASSLGPEQYF. The CDR3 nucleotides are TGTGCCAGCAGCTTAGGTCCCGAGCAGTACTTC.

V usage is TRBV6-1 and J usage is TRBJ1-3; D is unclear. V shed 2 bases and J shed 0 bases, with 8 bases lying between them. CDR1 and CDR2 from the germline V gene are MNHNS and SASEGT. This CDR3 has 15 amino acids. For the CDR3, the DNA is TGTGCCAGCAGTGAAAGGGCAGTCTCTGGAAACACCATATATTTT. This translates into CASSERAVSGNTIYF.

Only one count was recorded for this clone. The chain combines TRBV28 with TRBJ1-1; possible D gene TRBD1, 5 bases. The CDR3 spans 13 residues. V lost 6 bases, J lost 8 bases, and 16 bases lay in between. Germline V gene lookup returns CDR1 MDHEN and CDR2 SYDVKM. The CDR3, as DNA: TGTGCCAGCAGCCTCCCTGAGGGGAGGGAAGCTTTCTTT. It is translated as CASSLPEGREAFF.

The genes are TRBV5-1 and TRBJ1-1; D might be TRBD1 (5 bases). The germline gives CDR1 SGHRS, CDR2 YFSETQ. Trimming left V 4 bases short and J 7 bases short, with 17 bases between. The CDR3 runs 14 residues. The CDR3 sequence is CASSPRDWGDEAFF. Here the CDR3 DNA reads TGCGCCAGCAGCCCAAGGGATTGGGGGGATGAAGCTTTCTTT. The full variable domain, in which reference TRBV5-1 and TRBJ1-1 provide the parts outside the CDR3, is KAGVTQTPRYLIKTRGQQVTLSCSPISGHRSVSWYQQTPGQGLQFLFEYFSETQRNKGNFPGRFSGRQFSNSRSEMNVSTLELGDSALYLCASSPRDWGDEAFFGQGTRLTVV.

This chain connects TRBV7-3 to TRBJ2-3; 8 bases line up with TRBD2. CDR1 and CDR2 from the germline V gene are SGHTA and FQGTGA. The CDR3 is 15 residues long. The V and J ends lost 5 bases and 5 bases, in that order; junction bases with no gene match: 9. Here the CDR3 reads CASSQSTSAQDTQYF. CDR3 DNA: TGTGCCAGCAGCCAATCGACTAGCGCCCAAGATACGCAGTATTTT.

The chain links TRBV5-4 to TRBJ2-1; 10 bases match TRBD2. There are 17 residues in the CDR3. CDR1 SGHNT and CDR2 YYREEE come from the germline V gene (reference sequence). The V gene end was trimmed by 4 bases and the J gene end by 5 bases; junction bases not matched to a gene: 12. The CDR3 loop reads CASSPTPAGGPHNEQFF. The DNA for the CDR3 is TGTGCCAGCAGCCCGACACCAGCGGGAGGGCCCCACAATGAGCAGTTCTTC.

V is TRBV5-1 and J is TRBJ1-6; D is perhaps TRBD1 (6 bases). The CDR3 covers 14 residues. With 4 bases removed from V and 8 bases from J, the gap between germline ends came to 13 bases. The germline V gene has CDR1 SGHRS and CDR2 YFSETQ. CDR3 bases: TGCGCCAGCAGCCGGGGGGCTACGGATTCACCCCTCCACTTT. Its translation: CASSRGATDSPLHF.

The chain uses TRBV27 and TRBJ2-2, with 8 bases identical to TRBD2. Germline V gives CDR1 MNHEY, CDR2 SMNVEV (reference sequence). CDR3 length: 15 residues. J gave up 4 bases and V 4 bases, and 5 bases lay outside the gene matches. CDR3 bases: TGTGCCAGCAGTTCACTAGCGGCATTCACCGGGGAGCTGTTTTTT. This translates into CASSSLAAFTGELFF.

The chain employs TRBV6-5 and TRBJ2-3, with D perhaps being TRBD1 or TRBD2 (6 bases each). Germline V gives CDR1 MNHEY, CDR2 SVGAGI. Trimming removed 7 bases at V and 6 bases at J, with 14 bases between. CDR3 length: 13 amino acids. The CDR3: CASNLGGTDTQYF. The CDR3 region has the DNA TGTGCCAGCAATTTAGGGGGGACCGATACGCAGTATTTT.

The genes are TRBV6-5 and TRBJ1-2; maybe TRBD1 (5 bases). Germline CDR1 and CDR2: MNHEY and SVGAGI. The CDR3 spans 14 residues. V lost 2 bases and J lost 4, with 11 bases in between. The CDR3 sequence: CASSYGRGGYGYTF. CDR3 in DNA: TGTGCCAGCAGTTACGGTCGGGGCGGCTATGGCTACACCTTC.

The V call is TRBV4-1, the J call TRBJ1-3, with 7 bases fitting TRBD1. Germline V gene data show CDR1 as MGHRA and CDR2 as YSYEKL. The CDR3 totals 17 residues. The junction had 5 bases not matched to a gene; V was cut back by 0 bases and J by 0 bases. The CDR3 region is CASSQEGTAVSGNTIYF. The CDR3 nucleotides are TGCGCCAGCAGCCAAGAGGGGACAGCAGTCTCTGGAAACACCATATATTTT.

DNA for the CDR3: TGTGCCAGCAGCCCCGCTAACTTCGGCACAGATACGCAGTATTTT. Its protein is CASSPANFGTDTQYF. The chain is built from TRBV5-8 and TRBJ2-3; the D is unclear. Germline values: CDR1 SGHTS, CDR2 YDEGEE. Trimming cost V 4 bases and J 1 base, with 13 bases left between them. The CDR3 consists of 15 residues.

Only a few counts were recorded for this clone. The rearrangement joins TRBV7-9 to TRBJ2-7, with D maybe TRBD2 (7 bases). This CDR3 is built from 13 residues. With 8 bases removed from V and 2 bases from J, the gap between germline ends came to 13 bases. CDR1 SEHNR and CDR2 FQNEAQ come from the germline V gene (reference sequence). CDR3 sequence reads: CASEGGKTYEQYF. The CDR3 nucleotides are TGTGCCAGCGAGGGGGGGAAAACCTACGAGCAGTACTTC.

This chain connects TRBV6-5 to TRBJ2-7, with 9 bases matching TRBD1. The CDR3 has 15 residues. Germline V gene sequence: CDR1 MNHEY, CDR2 SVGAGI. Trimming at V came to 6 bases and at J to 1 base, leaving 7 bases not matched to a gene. In DNA, the CDR3 is TGTGCCAGCAGACGACAGGGGGTAGGGTCCTACGAGCAGTACTTC. Translating gives CASRRQGVGSYEQYF.